These 25 T cell receptor beta chains originate from one sample sequenced in a study of blood T cell repertoires in COVID-19. Measured with immunoSEQ multiplex PCR; TCRdb has only the in-frame clones, and not every one. This sample carries approximately 150,000 clones, 80% to 90% of them seen once, and the ten largest clones take roughly 3%. Sequencing was carried out using peripheral blood. The receptors stem from a man in his 70s with acute or convalescent COVID-19.

V gene TRBV5-1 combines with J gene TRBJ2-7; 11 bases match TRBD2. The CDR3 contains 15 residues. V lost 3 bases, J lost 3 bases, and 5 bases stayed unmatched. Looked up from germline, CDR1 is SGHRS and CDR2 is YFSETQ. The CDR3 sequence: CASSYGLAGLYEQYF. In DNA, the CDR3 is TGCGCCAGCAGCTATGGACTAGCGGGTCTCTACGAGCAGTACTTC.

This rearrangement joins TRBV13 to TRBJ1-1, with a possible D match to TRBD1 (6 bases). The germline CDR1 and CDR2 sequences are PRHDT and FYEKMQ (reference sequence). V lost 0 bases and J lost 2, with 16 bases in between. This CDR3 has 17 residues. CDR3 sequence (DNA): TGTGCCAGCAGCTTAGGCCCCGGTTACAGGGCAAACACTGAAGCTTTCTTT. It is translated as CASSLGPGYRANTEAFF.

The chain is built from TRBV27 and TRBJ2-7, with D perhaps matching TRBD2 (6 bases). V was shortened by 2 bases and J by 3 bases, with 11 bases between the two germline ends. The CDR3 spans 14 residues. Germline CDR1 and CDR2: MNHEY and SMNVEV (reference sequence). In DNA, the CDR3 is TGTGCCAGCAGTTTAGAACGGCGGGGCTACGAGCAGTACTTC. Protein product: CASSLERRGYEQYF.

The chain employs TRBV5-1 and TRBJ2-7, with D tentatively TRBD2 (5 bases). The length of the CDR3 is 15 residues. Germline loops: CDR1 SGHRS, CDR2 YFSETQ. The V end lost 1 base, the J end lost 2 bases, and 13 bases lay between the germline ends. In nucleotides, the CDR3 is TGCGCCAGCAGCTTGAATGGCGGGTCGACCTACGAGCAGTACTTC. It yields the protein CASSLNGGSTYEQYF.

The chain employs TRBV6-2 or TRBV6-3 and TRBJ2-3; 8 nucleotides match TRBD1. The CDR3 totals 15 residues. Germline V CDR1 and CDR2: MNHEY, SVGEGT. Germline trimming cut 2 bases from V and 5 bases from J; bases unmatched to any gene: 6. CDR3 loop: CASSYRDRFLDTQYF. The DNA for the CDR3 is TGTGCCAGCAGTTACCGGGACAGGTTTTTAGATACGCAGTATTTT.

This clone was found once. This sequence joins TRBV7-3 and TRBJ2-5, with 7 bases identical to TRBD2. The CDR3 consists of 17 residues. V lost 1 base to trimming and J lost 5 bases; unmatched junction nucleotides: 13. Germline CDR1 is SGHTA and CDR2 is FQGTGA. CDR3 nucleotides: TGTGCCAGCAGCTTAAACGTCGCGGCGGGAGTTGGGGAGACCCAGTACTTC. Its protein is CASSLNVAAGVGETQYF.

The V and J genes are TRBV5-1 and TRBJ2-1; a weak D match, TRBD1 (6 bases). CDR3 length equals 15 residues. Germline loops: CDR1 SGHRS, CDR2 YFSETQ. V lost 3 bases and J 2 bases, leaving 12 bases between the germline ends. Written as DNA, the CDR3 is TGCGCCAGCAGCTACGTGGGACATCCCTACAATGAGCAGTTCTTC. Its translation: CASSYVGHPYNEQFF. Full variable domain (missing parts from reference TRBV5-1 and TRBJ2-1): KAGVTQTPRYLIKTRGQQVTLSCSPISGHRSVSWYQQTPGQGLQFLFEYFSETQRNKGNFPGRFSGRQFSNSRSEMNVSTLELGDSALYLCASSYVGHPYNEQFFGPGTRLTVL.

The gene calls are TRBV4-1 and TRBJ2-3; TRBD2 agrees at 12 bases. Germline V gene lookup returns CDR1 MGHRA and CDR2 YSYEKL. Germline trimming cut 0 bases from V and 0 bases from J; bases unmatched to any gene: 10. CDR3 length: 20 residues. CDR3: CASSQDRSSGGGISTDTQYF. CDR3 nucleotide sequence: TGCGCCAGCAGCCAAGATCGGTCTAGCGGGGGGGGGATTAGCACAGATACGCAGTATTTT.

This clone has more than one count but fewer than ten. This chain links TRBV29-1 with TRBJ1-1, with D possibly being TRBD1 (5 bases). Trimming took 5 bases from V and 1 from J, leaving 11 bases between them. The CDR3 contains 13 residues. Germline loops: CDR1 SQVTM, CDR2 ANQGSEA. This CDR3 reads CSVPTAPNTEAFF. CDR3 DNA: TGCAGCGTTCCGACAGCACCGAACACTGAAGCTTTCTTT.

The chain has TRBV9 and TRBJ1-2, with TRBD1 identical over 11 bases. V shed 3 bases, J shed 3 bases, and the junction held 1 base outside the gene matches. The CDR3 runs to 14 residues. Germline CDR1 and CDR2: SGDLS and YYNGEE. The CDR3 loop reads CASSAGQGDYGYTF. CDR3 DNA sequence: TGTGCCAGCAGCGCGGGACAGGGGGACTATGGCTACACCTTC.

The V call is TRBV5-1, the J call TRBJ2-3; 11 nucleotides agree with TRBD2. The CDR3 covers 15 residues. The germline CDR1 and CDR2 sequences are SGHRS and YFSETQ. V trimming: 4 bases; J trimming: 4 bases; junction bases outside the gene matches: 5. The CDR3 is CASSPSGRFPDTQYF. The CDR3, as DNA: TGCGCCAGCAGCCCTAGCGGGAGGTTCCCAGATACGCAGTATTTT. Full variable domain (missing parts from reference TRBV5-1 and TRBJ2-3): KAGVTQTPRYLIKTRGQQVTLSCSPISGHRSVSWYQQTPGQGLQFLFEYFSETQRNKGNFPGRFSGRQFSNSRSEMNVSTLELGDSALYLCASSPSGRFPDTQYFGPGTRLTVL.

The CDR3 loop reads CASSLGAGSSTDTQYF. The CDR3 region has the DNA TGTGCCAGCAGCTTAGGGGCAGGGTCTAGCACAGATACGCAGTATTTT. V usage is TRBV7-6 and J usage is TRBJ2-3, with D perhaps TRBD1 (5 bases). The CDR3 is 16 residues long. Trimming removed 1 base from V and 0 bases from J, with 11 bases in between. Per the germline V gene, CDR1 is SGHVS and CDR2 is FNYEAQ.

The chain is built from TRBV28 and TRBJ1-5; D might be TRBD1 (5 bases). V gave up 7 bases and J gave up 4 bases, with 23 bases separating them. CDR1 is MDHEN and CDR2 is SYDVKM in the germline V gene. CDR3 length: 17 amino acids. The CDR3: CASTGTLRVRGNQPQHF. In nucleotides, the CDR3 is TGTGCCAGCACCGGAACCCTCAGGGTGCGGGGAAATCAGCCCCAGCATTTT.

The CDR3 DNA is TGTGCCAGCAGTTTAGCGGGAGAAATGCTCTATGAGCAGTTCTTC. This translates into CASSLAGEMLYEQFF. The rearrangement joins TRBV6-5 to TRBJ2-1; 9 positions match TRBD2. The CDR3 runs to 15 residues. V dropped 4 bases and J dropped 8; count of bases not matched to a gene: 9. Per the germline V gene, CDR1 is MNHEY and CDR2 is SVGAGI.

This clone occurred once. This chain joins TRBV7-8 and TRBJ1-1; the match to TRBD1 covers 9 bases. The CDR3 loop spans 16 amino acids. Germline lookup yields CDR1 SGHVS and CDR2 FQNEAQ. With 4 bases clipped from V and 0 bases from J, the junction kept 6 bases outside the gene matches. CDR3 loop: CASSYRDRVMNTEAFF. The DNA of the CDR3 is TGTGCCAGCAGCTACCGGGACAGGGTCATGAACACTGAAGCTTTCTTT.

The V gene is TRBV3-1 (or the pseudogene TRBV3-2), the J gene TRBJ1-2; the D is unclear. Looked up from germline, CDR1 is LGHDT and CDR2 is YNNKEL (reference sequence). Trimming shortened V by 1 base and J by 8 bases, and 17 bases separated the two germline ends. The length of the CDR3 is 15 residues. The CDR3 loop reads CASSQAVQILGGYTF. The DNA for the CDR3 is TGTGCCAGCAGCCAAGCCGTCCAGATACTAGGAGGCTACACCTTC.

The CDR3 bases are TGTGCCAGCAGCTTAACGGGAGGGCCATGGGAGCAGTACTTC. Translating gives CASSLTGGPWEQYF. The chain recombines TRBV7-2 with TRBJ2-7; 8 nucleotides line up with TRBD2. CDR1 is SGHTA and CDR2 is FQGNSA in the germline V gene. J was trimmed by 7 bases and V by 2 bases; bases with no gene match: 7. The CDR3 consists of 14 residues.

The chain couples TRBV7-9 to TRBJ2-1; 10 nucleotides align to TRBD2. The germline V gene has CDR1 SEHNR and CDR2 FQNEAQ (reference sequence). The CDR3 covers 16 residues. With 4 bases clipped from V and 5 bases from J, the junction kept 8 bases outside the gene matches. The CDR3 coding sequence is TGTGCCAGCAGCTCTACCCTAGCGGGAGACCACAATGAGCAGTTCTTC. It specifies CASSSTLAGDHNEQFF.

CDR3 in amino acids: CASRAGVTNEKLFF. Here the CDR3 DNA reads TGTGCCAGCCGTGCAGGGGTCACTAATGAAAAACTGTTTTTT. V is TRBV25-1 and J is TRBJ1-4; TRBD1 is a possible D gene (6 bases). Germline CDR1 reads MGHDK; CDR2 reads SYGVNS. Deletions cut 8 bases from V and 2 bases from J, with 12 bases between. This CDR3 has 14 amino acids.

The V call is TRBV3-1 (or the pseudogene TRBV3-2), the J call TRBJ1-2; D is uncertain. The CDR3 extends over 14 amino acids. Between the trimmed V and J ends, which lost 4 bases and 4 bases, there was a span of 13 bases. Germline CDR1 is LGHDT and CDR2 is YNNKEL (reference sequence). CDR3 sequence: CASSPLAGSYGYTF. The CDR3 nucleotides are TGTGCCAGCAGCCCCCTAGCGGGGTCCTATGGCTACACCTTC.

This CDR3 reads CASSSTYEQYF. CDR3 DNA: TGTGCCAGCAGCTCCACCTACGAGCAGTACTTC. The chain links TRBV7-2 to TRBJ2-7; D is unclear. Germline V CDR1 and CDR2: SGHTA, FQGNSA. V lost 4 bases to trimming and J lost 2 bases, with 3 bases between them. CDR3 length equals 11 residues.

This chain uses TRBV27 with TRBJ2-7; D perhaps matches TRBD2 (6 bases). CDR1 MNHEY and CDR2 SMNVEV come from the germline V gene (reference sequence). The CDR3 is 15 residues long. V lost 6 bases and J lost 4, with 19 bases in between. The CDR3 nucleotides read TGTGCCAGCAGGAAATATGAGGGCGGGACGTACGAGCAGTACTTC. Protein sequence: CASRKYEGGTYEQYF.

The chain's CDR3 is CASSVSLTTNEKLFF. The CDR3 DNA follows: TGTGCCAGCAGCGTCTCCCTTACAACTAATGAAAAACTGTTTTTT. This chain uses TRBV9 with TRBJ1-4; D uncertain. CDR3 length: 15 residues. In germline, CDR1 is SGDLS, CDR2 YYNGEE. V shed 2 bases and J shed 0 bases, with 8 bases lying between them.

The chain joins TRBV9 to TRBJ2-3, with TRBD2 matching 7 bases. Germline CDR1 and CDR2: SGDLS and YYNGEE. CDR3 length equals 16 residues. With V trimmed by 4 bases and J by 2 bases, 10 bases remained unmatched. The CDR3 DNA sequence: TGTGCCAGCAGCCCCCAAGGAGCGGGGTCCACAGATACGCAGTATTTT. It codes for CASSPQGAGSTDTQYF.

In this sample, this clone turned up a few times. This chain uses TRBV11-3 with TRBJ2-1; 12 bases are a match to TRBD2. Unmatched junction bases numbered 3, after V lost 5 bases and J lost 4 bases. CDR1 is SGHNT and CDR2 is YENEEA in the germline V gene. The CDR3 totals 15 residues. The CDR3 is CASSLLAGGYNEQFF. The CDR3 DNA reads as TGTGCCAGCAGCCTCCTAGCGGGAGGGTACAATGAGCAGTTCTTC.